What follows are 26 T cell receptor beta chains derived from one specimen sequenced in a study of siplizumab effects on memory and regulatory T cells. The method was immunoSEQ multiplex PCR; TCRdb's version includes in-frame clones alone and lacks a portion of them. The sample yields approximately 120,000 clones, about 91% seen once. The sample was Tregs sorted from blood. These TCRs come from a human donor in good health.

This clone showed up just a few times. This chain links TRBV2 with TRBJ1-2; no definite D call. Germline V gene sequence: CDR1 SNHLY, CDR2 FYNNEI. This CDR3 is built from 12 residues. Trimming took 6 bases from V and 4 from J, leaving 9 bases between them. The CDR3, as DNA: TGTGCCAGCAGAGAGGACCTCTATGGCTACACCTTC. It specifies CASREDLYGYTF.

The chain is built from TRBV6-6 and TRBJ1-2, with TRBD1 matching 10 bases. This CDR3 contains 13 residues. V lost 6 bases to trimming and J lost 8 bases; unmatched junction nucleotides: 6. From germline, CDR1 is MNHNY and CDR2 SVGAGI (reference sequence). The CDR3 DNA follows: TGTGCCAGCAGGGGGACAGGGGCCGGCGGCTACACCTTC. Protein: CASRGTGAGGYTF.

The rearrangement uses TRBV6-1 and TRBJ1-6, with 9 bases aligning to TRBD1. V dropped 7 bases and J dropped 9; count of bases not matched to a gene: 7. Germline CDR1 MNHNS, CDR2 SASEGT. The CDR3 loop spans 14 amino acids. CDR3 nucleotides: TGTGCCAGCACCCAAAGGGGACAGGGTTCACCCCTCCACTTT. Translating gives CASTQRGQGSPLHF.

The chain employs TRBV7-3 and TRBJ2-1, with D perhaps matching TRBD2 (5 bases). V was trimmed by 5 bases and J by 8 bases, leaving 19 bases between them. This CDR3 has 15 residues. Germline CDR1 is SGHTA and CDR2 is FQGTGA. The CDR3 is CASSLTLAVYDEQFF. The CDR3 region has the DNA TGTGCCAGCAGCCTGACCCTAGCTGTTTACGATGAGCAGTTCTTC.

This clone occurred once. The CDR3 is CASSEASGIRQPQHF. The CDR3 DNA reads as TGTGCCAGCAGTGAAGCCTCGGGAATCCGACAGCCCCAGCATTTT. V is TRBV6-1 and J is TRBJ1-5, with unresolved D. The CDR3 consists of 15 residues. The germline gives CDR1 MNHNS, CDR2 SASEGT. Trimming removed 0 bases at V and 7 bases at J, with 13 bases between.

This chain uses TRBV15 with TRBJ2-1; 10 bases are shared with TRBD2. The CDR3 has 15 residues. J gave up 7 bases and V 3 bases, and 6 bases lay outside the gene matches. The germline gives CDR1 LNHNV, CDR2 YYDKDF (reference sequence). For the CDR3, the DNA is TGTGCCACCAGCAGGAAACTAGCGGGGATTAATGAGCAGTTCTTC. It specifies CATSRKLAGINEQFF.

This chain joins TRBV7-9 and TRBJ1-4; D is undetermined. Trimming cost V 4 bases and J 0 bases, with 18 bases left between them. The CDR3 is 18 residues long. CDR1 and CDR2 from the germline V gene are SEHNR and FQNEAQ (reference sequence). CDR3 in DNA: TGTGCCAGCAGCTGGGTGGCGGGATCAGGCGCAACTAATGAAAAACTGTTTTTT. Its protein product is CASSWVAGSGATNEKLFF.

This chain links TRBV11-2 with TRBJ2-2; tentative D call: TRBD2 (7 bases). The CDR3 loop spans 15 amino acids. The V end lost 5 bases, the J end lost 4 bases, and 14 bases lay between the germline ends. CDR1 is SGHAT and CDR2 is FQNNGV in the germline V gene. CDR3 protein: CASSRGGAITGELFF. In DNA, the CDR3 is TGTGCCAGCAGCCGAGGGGGGGCGATCACCGGGGAGCTGTTTTTT.

The V call is TRBV18, the J call TRBJ2-5, with D unclear. The germline gives CDR1 KGHSH, CDR2 LQKENI. The CDR3 is 12 amino acids. Trimming left V 3 bases short and J 7 bases short, with 9 bases between. The CDR3 sequence: CASSPLRGTQYF. The CDR3 nucleotides read TGTGCCAGCTCACCCCTGAGAGGGACCCAGTACTTC.

This clone was seen once. The J gene is TRBJ1-1, the V gene TRBV5-4, with a possible D match to TRBD1 (5 bases). The CDR3 runs 15 residues. From germline, CDR1 is SGHNT and CDR2 YYREEE (reference sequence). Trimming pared 4 bases from V and 4 bases from J, leaving 17 bases between. In DNA form, the CDR3 reads TGTGCCAGCAGCCTCTATACAGGCGGGGTCACTGAAGCTTTCTTT. Protein sequence: CASSLYTGGVTEAFF.

The rearrangement uses TRBV11-2 and TRBJ2-7; tentatively, D is TRBD1 or TRBD2 (5 bases each). Germline CDR1 and CDR2: SGHAT and FQNNGV. This CDR3 contains 15 residues. V lost 0 bases and J lost 7, with 16 bases in between. The DNA of the CDR3 is TGTGCCAGCAGCTTAGAGGCAGGGTCCTGGGGGGAGCAGTACTTC. It yields the protein CASSLEAGSWGEQYF.

This clone has a single count. The chain links TRBV10-3 to TRBJ2-7, with D perhaps matching TRBD1 or TRBD2 (7 bases each). Germline V lookup: CDR1 ENHRY, CDR2 SYGVKD. The CDR3 is 13 residues long. Trimming took 10 bases from V and 6 from J, leaving 19 bases between them. The DNA of the CDR3 is TGTGCCAGCAGACAGGGAGGGGCGGCCGAGCAGTACTTC. Translation gives CASRQGGAAEQYF.

The chain combines TRBV29-1 with TRBJ2-7, with TRBD1 matching 8 bases. CDR3 size: 12 residues. Germline CDR1 and CDR2: SQVTM and ANQGSEA. Trimming removed 7 bases from V and 3 bases from J; junction bases left unmatched: 5. CDR3 DNA: TGCAGCGGAACCACAGGGGGCTACGAGCAGTACTTC. It specifies CSGTTGGYEQYF.

The chain links TRBV6-1 to TRBJ1-4, with a weak D call TRBD1 (6 bases). The CDR3 contains 12 residues. Germline assignment: CDR1 MNHNS and CDR2 SASEGT. The V gene lost 8 bases and the J gene lost 7 bases, with 11 bases spanning the gap. Here the CDR3 reads CASQGLSEKLFF. CDR3 DNA sequence: TGTGCCAGCCAGGGGCTGAGTGAAAAACTGTTTTTT.

The J gene is TRBJ1-6, the V gene TRBV19, with D hard to call. The V and J ends lost 8 bases and 6 bases respectively, with 11 bases between them. The CDR3 is 13 residues long. Germline V gives CDR1 LNHDA, CDR2 SQIVND (reference sequence). In DNA form, the CDR3 reads TGTGCCAGTGGCCGGGCCATTAATTCACCCCTCCACTTT. As protein: CASGRAINSPLHF.

This clone was found once. The CDR3 DNA reads TGTGCCAGCAGTAGGGGGCTGAACACTGAAGCTTTCTTT. It specifies CASSRGLNTEAFF. This chain uses TRBV6-1 with TRBJ1-1, with TRBD1 matching 7 bases. V shed 5 bases and J 0 bases; nucleotides not matched to a gene: 0. The CDR3 runs to 13 residues. CDR1 and CDR2 from the germline V gene are MNHNS and SASEGT.

CDR3 bases: TGTGCCAGCAGCCCCCATACCAATGAGCAGTTCTTC. Translation gives CASSPHTNEQFF. V gene TRBV9 combines with J gene TRBJ2-1; D is uncertain. Germline CDR1 reads SGDLS; CDR2 reads YYNGEE. There are 12 residues in the CDR3. The V end was cut by 4 bases, the J end by 6 bases, with 8 bases between.

This chain connects TRBV30 to TRBJ2-7; TRBD2 agrees at 7 bases. Germline CDR1 is GTSNPN and CDR2 is SVGIG (reference sequence). CDR3 length: 13 residues. Germline trimming cut 2 bases from V and 2 bases from J; bases unmatched to any gene: 3. CDR3 protein: CAWSLAATYEQYF. The CDR3 region has the DNA TGTGCCTGGAGTCTAGCGGCGACCTACGAGCAGTACTTC.

This sequence joins TRBV10-3 and TRBJ2-7; D is ambiguous. Trimming shortened V by 3 bases and J by 3 bases, and 3 bases separated the two germline ends. Germline values: CDR1 ENHRY, CDR2 SYGVKD. The CDR3 loop spans 11 amino acids. The CDR3 here is CAISERYEQYF. Written as DNA, the CDR3 is TGTGCCATCAGTGAACGCTACGAGCAGTACTTC.

The chain links TRBV11-2 to TRBJ1-1, with D tentatively TRBD1 (5 bases). CDR1 and CDR2 from the germline V gene are SGHAT and FQNNGV. The CDR3 has 15 amino acids. V lost 4 bases and J 1 base, leaving 13 bases between the germline ends. This chain's CDR3 is CASSSRGGRNTEAFF. The CDR3 bases are TGTGCCAGCAGCTCCCGCGGGGGGAGGAACACTGAAGCTTTCTTT.

The chain couples TRBV4-2 to TRBJ2-7, with D hard to call. The germline V and J ends were trimmed by 0 bases and 5 bases, with 14 bases remaining between them. The CDR3 is made up of 15 amino acids. From germline, CDR1 is LGHNA and CDR2 YNFKEQ. CDR3 nucleotides: TGTGCCAGCAGCCAAGAGTTACAGAGTAGCCACGAGCAGTACTTC. This translates into CASSQELQSSHEQYF.

This chain connects TRBV10-3 to TRBJ2-5; the D is unclear. Germline V gene data show CDR1 as ENHRY and CDR2 as SYGVKD. V was clipped by 6 bases and J by 5 bases, with 19 bases between them. This CDR3 spans 15 amino acids. The CDR3 nucleotides read TGTGCCATCAGATCCGTCGTTGAAGGGTGGGAGACCCAGTACTTC. Translated, it gives CAIRSVVEGWETQYF.

This chain uses TRBV7-8 with TRBJ1-4, with unresolved D. The V gene's germline CDR1 is SGHVS and CDR2 FQNEAQ. The CDR3 extends over 14 amino acids. Trimming took off 5 bases at V and 8 bases at J, with 15 bases between the two ends. The CDR3 nucleotides are TGTGCCAGCAGCCCTATATACATCTCAGAAAAACTGTTTTTT. Residues: CASSPIYISEKLFF.

V and J are TRBV15 and TRBJ2-7; no clear D. Trimming removed 5 bases from V and 1 base from J, with 12 bases in between. The CDR3 sequence is 14 residues long. The germline CDR1 and CDR2 sequences are LNHNV and YYDKDF (reference sequence). CDR3 region: CATSPSMGSYEQYF. The CDR3 nucleotides read TGTGCCACCAGCCCTTCAATGGGGTCCTACGAGCAGTACTTC.

The J gene is TRBJ2-3, the V gene TRBV5-1; possibly TRBD1 for D (6 bases). CDR3 length: 16 residues. Trimming took 0 bases from V and 8 from J, leaving 19 bases between them. Germline loops: CDR1 SGHRS, CDR2 YFSETQ. The chain's CDR3 is CASSLGEMGASGTQYF. CDR3 bases: TGCGCCAGCAGCTTGGGGGAGATGGGGGCGTCAGGTACGCAGTATTTT.

The V gene is TRBV19, the J gene TRBJ1-5, with 10 bases lining up with TRBD1. J lost 4 bases, V lost 1 base, and 4 bases had no gene match. CDR3 length equals 16 residues. Germline values: CDR1 LNHDA, CDR2 SQIVND (reference sequence). The CDR3 here is CASSIVGTGANQPQHF. The CDR3 DNA sequence: TGTGCCAGTAGTATAGTCGGGACAGGGGCTAATCAGCCCCAGCATTTT.